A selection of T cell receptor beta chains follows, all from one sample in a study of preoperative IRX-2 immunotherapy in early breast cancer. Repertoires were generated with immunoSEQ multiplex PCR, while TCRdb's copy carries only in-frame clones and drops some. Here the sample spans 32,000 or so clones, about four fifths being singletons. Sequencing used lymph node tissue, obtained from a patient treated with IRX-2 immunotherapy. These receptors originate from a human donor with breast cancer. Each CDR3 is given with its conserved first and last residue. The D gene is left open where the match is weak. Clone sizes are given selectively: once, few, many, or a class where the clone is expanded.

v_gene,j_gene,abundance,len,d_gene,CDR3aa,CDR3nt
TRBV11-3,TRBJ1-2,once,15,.,CASSNETGPGGGYTF,TGTGCCAGCAGCAACGAAACAGGGCCGGGAGGTGGCTACACCTTC
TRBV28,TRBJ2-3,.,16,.,CASSFFSWGITDTQYF,TGTGCCAGCAGTTTTTTTTCATGGGGGATCACAGATACGCAGTATTTT
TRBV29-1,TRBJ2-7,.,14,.,CSVEGTSGSYEQYF,TGCAGCGTTGAAGGGACATCCGGCTCCTACGAGCAGTACTTC
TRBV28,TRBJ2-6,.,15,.,CASSPNFSGANVLTF,TGTGCCAGCAGTCCCAATTTCTCCGGGGCCAACGTCCTGACTTTC
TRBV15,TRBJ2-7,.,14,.,CATSRRTDADEQYF,TGTGCCACCAGCAGGAGGACAGACGCTGACGAGCAGTACTTC
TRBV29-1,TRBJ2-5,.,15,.,CSVVGSPQNQETQYF,TGCAGCGTTGTCGGTTCTCCCCAGAATCAAGAGACCCAGTACTTC
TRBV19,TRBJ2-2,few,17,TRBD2,CASSTPTSGLNTGELFF,TGTGCCAGTAGTACCCCGACTAGCGGGCTGAACACCGGGGAGCTGTTTTTT
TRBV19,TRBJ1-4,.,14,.,CASGPGRINEKLFF,TGTGCCAGTGGACCGGGCCGTATTAATGAAAAACTGTTTTTT
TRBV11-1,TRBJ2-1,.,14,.,CASNPLGVNNEQFF,TGTGCCAGCAACCCCCTAGGGGTTAACAATGAGCAGTTCTTC
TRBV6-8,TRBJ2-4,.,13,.,CASSVGTVDIQYF,TGTGCCAGCAGTGTGGGGACGGTGGACATTCAGTACTTC
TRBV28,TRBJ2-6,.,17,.,CASTFRGALSGANVLTF,TGTGCCAGCACCTTCCGGGGCGCACTATCTGGGGCCAACGTCCTGACTTTC
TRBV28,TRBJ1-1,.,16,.,CASSLWGSVMNTEAFF,TGTGCCAGCAGTTTATGGGGCAGCGTCATGAACACTGAAGCTTTCTTT
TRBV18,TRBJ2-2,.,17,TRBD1,CASSSGVGTGKTGELFF,TGTGCCAGCTCGTCAGGAGTTGGGACAGGAAAAACCGGGGAGCTGTTTTTT
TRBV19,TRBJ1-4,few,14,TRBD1,CASHEGQRNEKLFF,TGTGCCAGCCATGAGGGACAGCGGAATGAAAAACTGTTTTTT
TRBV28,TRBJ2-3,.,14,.,CASSLSGMTDTQYF,TGTGCCAGCAGTTTATCGGGGATGACAGATACGCAGTATTTT
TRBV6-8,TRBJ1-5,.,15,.,CASTDYGKTGLPQHF,TGTGCCAGCACCGACTACGGGAAGACGGGCCTGCCCCAGCATTTT
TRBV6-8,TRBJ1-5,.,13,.,CASSYGSGQPQHF,TGTGCCAGCAGTTACGGTTCGGGTCAGCCCCAGCATTTT
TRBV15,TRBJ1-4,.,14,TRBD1,CATRPGGLGEKLFF,TGTGCCACCCGTCCAGGGGGATTGGGTGAAAAACTGTTTTTT
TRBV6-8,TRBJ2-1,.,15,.,CASSTLVGGNNEQFF,TGTGCCAGCAGTACACTAGTGGGGGGAAACAATGAGCAGTTCTTC
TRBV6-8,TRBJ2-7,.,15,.,CASTSGGPRSYEQYF,TGTGCCAGCACTTCTGGGGGGCCTCGCTCCTACGAGCAGTACTTC
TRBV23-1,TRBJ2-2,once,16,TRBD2,CASSPQAGGLSGELFF,TGCGCCAGCAGCCCCCAGGCGGGGGGCCTTAGCGGGGAGCTGTTTTTT
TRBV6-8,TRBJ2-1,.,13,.,CGPGDSRWDEQFF,TGTGGCCCGGGGGACTCCCGGTGGGATGAGCAGTTCTTC
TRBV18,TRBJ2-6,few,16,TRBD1,CASSLGTASGANVLTF,TGTGCCAGCTCACTAGGGACAGCCTCTGGGGCCAACGTCCTGACTTTC
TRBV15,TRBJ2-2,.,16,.,CATSRNPLGGTGELFF,TGTGCCACCAGCAGAAACCCCCTTGGGGGCACCGGGGAGCTGTTTTTT
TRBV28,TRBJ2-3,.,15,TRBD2,CASSPGGEGTDTQYF,TGTGCCAGCAGTCCGGGGGGGGAGGGCACAGATACGCAGTATTTT
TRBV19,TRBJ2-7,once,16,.,CASSIGFGQGPYEQYF,TGTGCCAGTAGTATTGGATTTGGGCAGGGCCCTTACGAGCAGTACTTC
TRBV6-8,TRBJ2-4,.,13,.,CASSNLPQGIQYF,TGTGCCAGCAGCAACCTCCCCCAGGGCATTCAGTACTTC
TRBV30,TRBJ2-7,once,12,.,CAWEQGRYEQYF,TGTGCCTGGGAACAGGGGAGGTACGAGCAGTACTTC
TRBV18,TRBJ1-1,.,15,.,CASSLTGAGNIEAFF,TGTGCCAGCTCACTCACCGGGGCGGGGAACATTGAAGCTTTCTTT
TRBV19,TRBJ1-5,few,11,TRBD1,CASTGGEPQHF,TGTGCCAGTACAGGGGGGGAGCCCCAGCATTTT
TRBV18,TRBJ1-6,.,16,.,CASSPTVDSYNSPLHF,TGTGCCAGCTCACCTACCGTGGACAGCTATAATTCACCCCTCCACTTT
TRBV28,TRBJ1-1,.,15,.,CASSQMLFANTEAFF,TGTGCCAGCAGTCAAATGCTGTTCGCGAACACTGAAGCTTTCTTT
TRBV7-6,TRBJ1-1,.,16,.,CASSPLGGGSNTEAFF,TGTGCCAGCAGCCCATTGGGGGGGGGTAGCAACACTGAAGCTTTCTTT
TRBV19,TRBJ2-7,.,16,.,CASSVRSGQSPYEQYF,TGTGCCAGCAGCGTGCGATCGGGGCAAAGTCCCTACGAGCAGTACTTC
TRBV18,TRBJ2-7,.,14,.,CASSNRAPPYEQYF,TGTGCCAGCTCCAACCGGGCCCCCCCATACGAGCAGTACTTC
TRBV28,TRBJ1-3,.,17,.,CASSFLGGAYSGNTIYF,TGTGCCAGCAGTTTCCTGGGAGGGGCTTACTCTGGAAACACCATATATTTT
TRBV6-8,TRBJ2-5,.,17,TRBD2,CASSYSPLAGGRETQYF,TGTGCCAGCAGTTACTCGCCCCTAGCGGGGGGGCGGGAGACCCAGTACTTC
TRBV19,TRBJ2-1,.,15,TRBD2,CASSIGTSGGYEQFF,TGTGCCAGTAGTATCGGGACTAGCGGGGGATATGAGCAGTTCTTC
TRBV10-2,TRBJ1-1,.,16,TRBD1,CASSEGTGVENTEAFF,TGCGCCAGCAGTGAAGGGACAGGGGTTGAAAACACTGAAGCTTTCTTT
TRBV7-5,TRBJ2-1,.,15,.,CASSKQGSGNNEQFF,TGTGCCAGCAGTAAACAGGGGAGCGGTAACAATGAGCAGTTCTTC
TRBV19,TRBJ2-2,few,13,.,CASSTGVGGELFF,TGTGCCAGTAGTACGGGGGTAGGCGGGGAGCTGTTTTTT
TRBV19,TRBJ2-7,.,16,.,CASSIVANWGSYEQYF,TGTGCCAGTAGTATTGTCGCCAACTGGGGCTCCTACGAGCAGTACTTC
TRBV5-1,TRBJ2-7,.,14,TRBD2,CASSSAGGPGEQYF,TGCGCCAGCAGCTCAGCGGGAGGGCCCGGTGAGCAGTACTTC
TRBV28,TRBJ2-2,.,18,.,CASSFLGTRASGTGELFF,TGTGCCAGCAGTTTCCTAGGGACTCGTGCCTCGGGCACCGGGGAGCTGTTTTTT
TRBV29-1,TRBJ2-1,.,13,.,CSVQGIFHNEQFF,TGCAGCGTCCAGGGTATTTTCCACAATGAGCAGTTCTTC
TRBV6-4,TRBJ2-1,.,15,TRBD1,CASSYLLDRYNEQFF,TGTGCCAGCAGTTACCTCCTGGACAGGTACAATGAGCAGTTCTTC
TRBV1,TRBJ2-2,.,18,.,CASSQAPRQRGVTGELFF,TGCGCCAGCAGCCAAGCACCCCGGCAGCGGGGAGTAACCGGGGAGCTGTTTTTT
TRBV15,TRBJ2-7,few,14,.,CATSREGVGYEQYF,TGTGCCACCAGCAGAGAGGGAGTTGGCTACGAGCAGTACTTC
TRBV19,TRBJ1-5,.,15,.,CASKAFFYSNQPQHF,TGTGCCAGTAAAGCGTTCTTCTATAGCAATCAGCCCCAGCATTTT
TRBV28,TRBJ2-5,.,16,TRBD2,CASPPRWSGGRETQYF,TGTGCCTCACCCCCCCGCTGGAGCGGGGGGCGGGAGACCCAGTACTTC